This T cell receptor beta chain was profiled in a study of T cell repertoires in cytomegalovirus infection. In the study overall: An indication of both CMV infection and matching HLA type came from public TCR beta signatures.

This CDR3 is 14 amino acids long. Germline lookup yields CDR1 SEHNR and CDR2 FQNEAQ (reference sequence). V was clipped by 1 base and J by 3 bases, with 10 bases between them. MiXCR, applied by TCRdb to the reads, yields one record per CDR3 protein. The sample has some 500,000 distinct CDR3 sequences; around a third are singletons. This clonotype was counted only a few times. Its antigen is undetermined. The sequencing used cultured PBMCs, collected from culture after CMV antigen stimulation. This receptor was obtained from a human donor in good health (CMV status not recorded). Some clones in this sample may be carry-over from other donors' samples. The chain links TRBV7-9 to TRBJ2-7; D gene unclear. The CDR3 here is CASSLVLGGYEQYF. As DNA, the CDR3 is TGTGCCAGCAGCTTAGTCCTTGGCGGCTACGAGCAGTACTTC. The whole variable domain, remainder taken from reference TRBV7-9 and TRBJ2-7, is DTGVSQNPRHKITKRGQNVTFRCDPISEHNRLYWYRQTLGQGPEFLTYFQNEAQLEKSRLLSDRFSAERPKGSFSTLEIQRTEQGDSAMYLCASSLVLGGYEQYFGPGTRLTVT.